The 15 T cell receptor beta chains presented below share a single source sample, sequenced in a study of T cell clones after liver transplantation. Clones were sequenced by immunoSEQ multiplex PCR, and TCRdb holds only the in-frame ones, with some missing. The table records approximately 55,000 clones, over 65% of them present only once. Here the sequenced sample was CD4+ T cells from blood, taken roughly 56 months after liver transplant. The receptors were gathered from a human patient who received a liver transplant. These T cells may partly come from the graft donor.

In its sample, this clone was seen a few times. The genes are TRBV29-1 and TRBJ2-2, with D unresolved. Trimming shortened V by 8 bases and J by 3 bases, and 13 bases separated the two germline ends. Germline V lookup: CDR1 SQVTM, CDR2 ANQGSEA. This CDR3 has 13 amino acids. The DNA for the CDR3 is TGCAGCACAAGAACAACTTACACCGGGGAGCTGTTTTTT. This encodes CSTRTTYTGELFF.

J is TRBJ2-5 and V is TRBV2, with 7 bases lining up with TRBD1. The V gene's germline CDR1 is SNHLY and CDR2 FYNNEI. The CDR3 has 15 amino acids. V lost 6 bases, J lost 2 bases, and 9 bases stayed unmatched. CDR3 sequence (DNA): TGTGCCAGCAGGGTTCCGGGCAGGGGGCAAGAGACCCAGTACTTC. This encodes CASRVPGRGQETQYF.

This clone was seen a few times. This chain joins TRBV19 and TRBJ1-5; 8 nucleotides align to TRBD1. Germline CDR1 LNHDA, CDR2 SQIVND (reference sequence). The CDR3 runs 13 residues. V was pared by 9 bases and J by 6 bases, with 7 bases of the junction left unmatched. The CDR3 protein is CASSDRVFQPQHF. The CDR3 DNA reads TGTGCCAGCTCGGACAGGGTTTTTCAGCCCCAGCATTTT.

In this sample, this clone is medium-sized (0.01 to 0.1%). The chain couples TRBV2 to TRBJ2-3, with D possibly matching TRBD1 (6 bases). This CDR3 is 13 amino acids long. The germline V gene encodes CDR1 SNHLY and CDR2 FYNNEI. Trimming left V 4 bases short and J 3 bases short, with 8 bases between. The CDR3 loop is CASSVQGTDTQYF. CDR3 DNA sequence: TGTGCCAGCAGTGTTCAGGGGACAGATACGCAGTATTTT.

This clone was picked up a small number of times. The V call is TRBV2, the J call TRBJ2-1; D perhaps matches TRBD1 (6 bases). In germline, CDR1 is SNHLY, CDR2 FYNNEI. V shed 4 bases and J shed 8 bases, with 6 bases lying between them. This CDR3 has 11 amino acids. The DNA of the CDR3 is TGTGCCAGCAGTGCAGGGGATGAGCAGTTCTTC. Translating gives CASSAGDEQFF.

The chain carries TRBV19 and TRBJ1-6; D possibly corresponds to TRBD1 (6 bases). Trimming stripped 3 bases from V and 7 bases from J, with 10 bases between. Germline V gene lookup returns CDR1 LNHDA and CDR2 SQIVND (reference sequence). The CDR3 is 14 amino acids. CDR3 loop: CASSIRDNNSPLHF. In DNA, the CDR3 is TGTGCCAGTAGTATTCGGGACAACAATTCACCCCTCCACTTT.

V usage is TRBV10-3 and J usage is TRBJ1-5; 9 positions agree with TRBD1. The CDR3 has 14 amino acids. CDR1 is ENHRY, CDR2 SYGVKD, per germline. V shed 6 bases, J shed 7 bases, and the junction held 7 bases outside the gene matches. The CDR3 here is CAISQTGGEQPQHF. As DNA, the CDR3 is TGTGCCATCAGCCAAACAGGGGGCGAACAGCCCCAGCATTTT.

The chain uses TRBV5-6 and TRBJ2-1; 9 bases agree with TRBD2. Per germline, CDR1 SGHDT and CDR2 YYEEEE. This CDR3 is 19 amino acids long. The junction had 14 bases not matched to a gene; V was cut back by 4 bases and J by 0 bases. The CDR3 protein is CASSGEGLAGFGSYNEQFF. The CDR3 nucleotides read TGTGCCAGCAGCGGGGAAGGGCTAGCGGGGTTTGGCTCCTACAATGAGCAGTTCTTC.

This clone ranks as medium-sized. V is TRBV7-2 and J is TRBJ2-2; tentative D call: TRBD2 (6 bases). In germline, CDR1 is SGHTA, CDR2 FQGNSA. The CDR3 is 15 residues long. Trimming shortened V by 2 bases and J by 1 base, and 8 bases separated the two germline ends. The CDR3 is CASSLTGGNTGELFF. The CDR3 DNA sequence: TGTGCCAGCAGCTTAACCGGGGGGAACACCGGGGAGCTGTTTTTT.

The V and J genes are TRBV28 and TRBJ1-6; 12 nucleotides match TRBD1. V dropped 6 bases and J dropped 6; count of bases not matched to a gene: 9. CDR3 size: 17 residues. CDR1 and CDR2 (germline): MDHEN, SYDVKM. CDR3: CASSRPGQGASNSPLHF. The CDR3 DNA is TGTGCCAGCAGCCGTCCGGGACAGGGGGCAAGTAATTCACCCCTCCACTTT.

The rearrangement uses TRBV6-1 and TRBJ2-5; either TRBD1 or TRBD2 may supply D (5 bases each). V dropped 8 bases and J dropped 4 bases, with 11 bases sitting between them. The CDR3 runs 12 residues. Germline CDR1 reads MNHNS; CDR2 reads SASEGT. This chain's CDR3 is CASRGTGETQYF. DNA of the CDR3: TGTGCCAGCCGGGGAACAGGAGAGACCCAGTACTTC.

The rearrangement links TRBV19 to TRBJ1-6, with 11 nucleotides matching TRBD1. The CDR3 length is 13 residues. CDR1 and CDR2 from the germline V gene are LNHDA and SQIVND (reference sequence). J lost 7 bases, V lost 8 bases, and 1 base had no gene match. The CDR3 DNA sequence: TGTGCCAGTCGGGACAGGGGGAATTCACCCCTCCACTTT. Amino acid sequence: CASRDRGNSPLHF.

V gene TRBV6-5 combines with J gene TRBJ2-1; 9 bases match TRBD2. This CDR3 has 14 amino acids. Per the germline V gene, CDR1 is MNHEY and CDR2 is SVGAGI. V lost 8 bases and J lost 6; bases outside the gene matches: 8. The CDR3 DNA reads TGTGCCAGCGGATCTAGCGGGGACATCAATGAGCAGTTCTTC. It codes for CASGSSGDINEQFF.

The V call is TRBV2, the J call TRBJ1-6, with D uncertain. Germline CDR1 SNHLY, CDR2 FYNNEI. This CDR3 region has 15 residues. V lost 2 bases and J 7 bases, leaving 12 bases between the germline ends. The DNA of the CDR3 is TGTGCCAGCAGTGAATCGCCTGGGTGGAATTCACCCCTCCACTTT. Protein sequence: CASSESPGWNSPLHF.

V and J are TRBV7-9 and TRBJ2-3; D may correspond to TRBD1 or TRBD2 (5 bases each). The V end was cut by 1 base, the J end by 5 bases, with 10 bases between. The CDR3 extends over 14 amino acids. Per germline, CDR1 SEHNR and CDR2 FQNEAQ (reference sequence). The CDR3 bases are TGTGCCAGCAGCTTAGGGGGGACGGGAGATACGCAGTATTTT. This translates into CASSLGGTGDTQYF.